This TCR beta chain was captured by sequencing in a study of T cells in Graves' hyperthyroidism and ophthalmopathy. This clonotype is a singleton in its sample. The antigen is not known. Between the trimmed V and J ends, which lost 7 bases and 4 bases, there was a span of 13 bases. Germline V gene sequence: CDR1 MNHNS, CDR2 SASEGT. The CDR3 runs 14 residues. TCR beta CDR3 regions were amplified from RNA. The HTBI set primed first-round TCR CDR3 RT-PCR. In TCRdb, the multiplex PCR reads were re-called with MiXCR into one record per CDR3 protein. The table shows hundreds of thousands of distinct CDR3 sequences, with more than 14% occurring only once. Study results and caveats: A median about 6.5 months before onset, the model predicted ophthalmopathy.

The sample comprised blood. The chain links TRBV6-1 to TRBJ2-2; the D gene is possibly TRBD2 (5 bases). This TCR came from a woman aged 45-65 years with Graves' ophthalmopathy. Written as DNA, the CDR3 is TGTGCCAGCAAGGTGATAGCGAGCACCGGGGAGCTGTTTTTT. The encoded protein is CASKVIASTGELFF.